The entry below gives a single T cell receptor beta chain sequence along with its context. V was clipped by 5 bases and J by 4 bases; unmatched bases: 9. Germline CDR1 LNHDA, CDR2 SQIVND (reference sequence). The CDR3 runs to 15 residues. The data stem from a study of blood T cell repertoires in COVID-19. Study as a whole: Researchers got acute and convalescent COVID-19 samples from the United States, Italy and Spain. PBMCs, B-cell-depleted T cells, or T cells were the source of the cDNA or gDNA that made up the material.

Source study methods: Amplification from reference gene primers served as the basis for estimated nucleated cell counts. Produced via immunoSEQ multiplex PCR; TCRdb's table is partial and in-frame only. The V and J calls and clone size were taken over from that table, and D and trimming were inferred from the DNA. The table has about 230,000 clones, roughly 85% seen once. This clonotype originated in a woman between 70 and 85 years old with active or convalescent COVID-19. Sample: peripheral blood. The chain links TRBV19 to TRBJ1-2; the match to TRBD1 covers 8 bases. CDR3 amino acids: CASSPRGTGGYGYTF. The CDR3 nucleotides read TGTGCCAGTAGTCCTCGTGGGACAGGAGGCTATGGCTACACCTTC.